The 5 T cell receptor beta chains below all came from one sample that was sequenced in a study of OX40 agonist ivuxolimab in advanced cancers. Sequenced by immunoSEQ multiplex PCR; TCRdb stores in-frame clones only, minus some. The sample holds some 77,000 clones; less than 95% are singletons and the top ten take 1.5% to 2%. Sequences were derived from CD4+ or CD8+ T cells sorted from blood, sampled in a trial of the OX40 agonist ivuxolimab. The receptor set was obtained from an adult with an advanced solid tumor such as melanoma, head and neck, liver or kidney cancer.

V and J are TRBV7-2 and TRBJ1-2; D ambiguous. There are 12 residues in the CDR3. Germline V gives CDR1 SGHTA, CDR2 FQGNSA. Trimming stripped 2 bases from V and 7 bases from J, with 8 bases between. The CDR3 DNA reads as TGTGCCAGCAGCTTATTCCCTGGTGGCTACACCTTC. This gives the protein CASSLFPGGYTF.

The genes are TRBV11-1 and TRBJ2-1; D is ambiguous. The length of the CDR3 is 14 residues. CDR1 is SGHAT, CDR2 FQDESV, per germline (reference sequence). The V end was cut by 5 bases, the J end by 6 bases, with 14 bases between. DNA for the CDR3: TGTGCCAGCAGCCCCTACCTTGAAGCCAATGAGCAGTTCTTC. This translates into CASSPYLEANEQFF.

The chain carries TRBV6-1 and TRBJ2-5; no reliable D call. The length of the CDR3 is 12 residues. Deletions cut 2 bases from V and 2 bases from J, with 3 bases between. CDR1 is MNHNS and CDR2 is SASEGT in the germline V gene. As DNA, the CDR3 is TGTGCCAGCAGTGAACAGCAAGAGACCCAGTACTTC. It is translated as CASSEQQETQYF.

The chain has TRBV18 and TRBJ2-7; D possibly corresponds to TRBD2 (5 bases). This CDR3 region has 15 residues. Trimming stripped 3 bases from V and 6 bases from J, with 18 bases between. Germline assignment: CDR1 KGHSH and CDR2 LQKENI. CDR3 coding DNA: TGTGCCAGCTCACCTTTTACCGGGCAAGAGGGCGAGCAGTACTTC. Encoded protein: CASSPFTGQEGEQYF.

This clone turned up a few times. The CDR3 nucleotides read TGTGCCAGCAGCTTCGGGACCCCCGGAAGTGAGCAGTTCTTC. Translated: CASSFGTPGSEQFF. This chain joins TRBV7-3 and TRBJ2-1; either TRBD1 or TRBD2 may supply D (5 bases each). The germline V gene encodes CDR1 SGHTA and CDR2 FQGTGA. V lost 3 bases and J 9 bases, leaving 15 bases between the germline ends. This CDR3 spans 14 amino acids. Complete variable domain (other parts from reference TRBV7-3 and TRBJ2-1): GAGVSQTPSNKVTEKGKYVELRCDPISGHTALYWYRQSLGQGPEFLIYFQGTGAADDSGLPNDRFFAVRPEGSVSTLKIQRTERGDSAVYLCASSFGTPGSEQFFGPGTRLTVL.